This T cell receptor beta chain comes out of a study of T cell clonality in common variable immunodeficiency (dated by TCRdb to 2014 to 2015). This clone was detected ten times or more. Its specific antigen is unknown. Most of the CVID patients and most of the healthy controls were of Caucasian heritage. Heparinized peripheral whole blood samples of roughly 5 to 8 ml were obtained from each donor. Genomic DNA from adults with common variable immune deficiency (CVID) and from healthy adult controls was used to sequence TCRbeta CDR3 repertoires. A total of some 22 healthy adult volunteers (roughly 12 female and around 10 male; age range about 20 to 66 years, mean age approximately 34) were included in the control group. Diluted blood was subjected to density centrifugation over Hypaque 1077 or Ficoll-Paque for isolation of peripheral blood mononuclear cells. Genomic DNA was obtained from unsorted mononuclear cells using either Qiagen column purification or a centrifugation-based method.

Study-level results and caveats: It was noted by the authors that sequencing of the repertoires of T cell subpopulations would be needed to clarify the cause of the increased clonality in CVID. Fewer TCRbeta clones were shared among CVID subjects than among healthy controls (p < 0.0001). Despite equal DNA input, controls averaged approximately 74,000 unique sequences per sample versus about 31,547 in CVID samples. Differences among patients in the CVID cohort limited the correlations between repertoire features and clinical complications. TCRbeta clonality was higher in CVID subjects than in healthy controls (t-test p = 0.018), and the increase was most characteristic of about a third of subjects. CVID TCRbeta sequences reportedly showed fewer deletions and N-nucleotide insertions and lacked highly modified clones with 13 or more V deletions.

For sequencing, equivalent amounts of genomic DNA were input from CVID and control samples. For every sample, a 60 bp segment covering the rearranged TCRbeta CDR3 region was amplified and then sequenced. TCRbeta amplification used the immunoSEQ assay, a bias-corrected multiplex PCR with high-throughput sequencing. In the original analysis: Each unique nucleotide sequence was treated as a clone and annotated with V, D and J genes, copy number and frequency. Sequences were labeled productive if in frame, and non-productive if out of frame or containing stop codons. As previously described, Shannon's entropy was used to calculate clonality. The predicted amino acid sequences of productive clones were used to derive mean CDR3 Kyte-Doolittle hydropathy. Hierarchical clustering of scaled V gene usage was performed with the R hclust function using Manhattan distance and complete linkage. Sharing of clones by CDR3 amino acid sequence was evaluated through resampling of 12 repertoires per group over 100 rounds. The repertoires were searched for some 70 published EBV-specific TCRbeta sequences and some 230 published CMV-specific TCRbeta sequences. A couple of CVID samples that yielded fewer than 10,000 sequences were excluded from the analysis, so fewer than 45 CVID repertoires were retained. TCRdb took this table from immuneACCESS and kept in-frame rearrangements with V and J called. Such tables lack part of the clones; where checked against another copy, unresolved V genes explain under half of the gap, and the rest is unexplained. V and J calls and clone size are copied from that table; D and trimming were computed from the DNA. Here the sample lists 80,000 or so clones, none seen once only. In total, the top ten clones hold around 0.82% of the sample.

Sequencing used peripheral blood mononuclear cells. This clonotype was sampled from a person between 18 and 69 years old in good health.

The sequenced CDR3 bases are TGTGCCAGTAGGGATTTATTGGGAGGGGCAAATGAG. This codes for CASRDLLGGANE. The whole CDR3 reads CASRDLLGGANEQFF. Recombination connected TRBV19 to TRBJ2-1; TRBD2 lines up with 7 middle nucleotides. The CDR3 goes on 3 residues after the read ends, and that part is filled in from the germline J gene. From a lookup of the germline V gene (reference sequence), CDR1 and CDR2 are LNHDA and SQIVND. Including cysteine and phenylalanine, the CDR3 has 15 amino acids. The DNA shown is the part of the CDR3 that was read: 36 bases, in frame from base 1. After removal of 6 bases from V and 7 bases from J, the junction retains 12 bases not matched to a gene.